This T cell receptor beta chain was documented in a study of blood T cells in healthy people across ages. The V gene lost 6 bases and the J gene lost 3 bases, with 18 bases spanning the gap. The CDR3 loop spans 15 amino acids. Germline CDR1 is MNHEY and CDR2 is SMNVEV (reference sequence). It was with a sample-barcoded 5' primer and a J-beta primer mix that a second PCR of about 7 to 12 cycles was run. TCRdb reprocessed the 5' RACE reads via MiXCR and lists one record per CDR3 protein. The data contain about 1,500,000 distinct CDR3 sequences, 28% of them seen just once; the ten biggest clones take up approximately 7.7%. Many counts were recorded for this clonotype.

Specimen: blood. This chain links TRBV27 with TRBJ2-7, with D tentatively TRBD2 (6 bases). This sequence was found in a woman aged 25 to 39 in good health. The CDR3 sequence is CASSSPGLSYYEQYF. CDR3 DNA: TGTGCCAGCAGCTCGCCGGGACTGAGTTACTACGAGCAGTACTTC.